One TCR beta chain is described in this entry. The antigen is unknown. The data belong to a study of shared clonotypes between healthy human individuals. General observations from the study: Sequencing of the sorted subsets was shown by rarefaction to be incomplete despite large depth.

It was roughly 190 ng DNA, some 30,000 T cell genomes, that sorted-subset replicate PCRs used. Authors' methods: Filtering of immunoSEQ junctional sequences could not match full-length read filtering. Using immunoSEQ multiplex PCR, the repertoire was profiled, and TCRdb retains in-frame clones only, with some absent. V and J calls and clone size are those listed in that table; D and trimming were worked out from the DNA. The sample contains about 1.4 million clones, about 96% of which appear only once. Both subsets, CD45RA+ naive and CD45RA-negative memory, were split from the CD4+ cells. CDR3 size: 16 residues. Unmatched junction bases numbered 12, after V lost 1 base and J lost 7 bases. Germline CDR1 is SGHDN and CDR2 is FVKESK.

The sequenced material came from naive CD4+ T cells sorted from blood. Specified subset: CD45RA+ positively selected. This TCR was recovered from a man aged 25 to 45 in good health. This chain connects TRBV14 to TRBJ1-2, with TRBD1 matching 7 bases. The DNA for the CDR3 is TGTGCCAGCAGCCAAGTACCCGGGACAGTGGGGACTGGCTACACCTTC. It specifies CASSQVPGTVGTGYTF.